A single sample gave rise to the 20 T cell receptor beta chains below, sequenced in a study of T cells in Graves' hyperthyroidism and ophthalmopathy. RNA transcripts served as the template for amplifying TCR beta CDR3 regions. The TCR CDR3 first-round RT-PCR relied on the HTBI primer set. One entry per CDR3 protein, called by TCRdb with MiXCR from the multiplex PCR reads. In the table there are hundreds of thousands of distinct CDR3 sequences, roughly 15% of which are singletons. Source material: blood. These receptors all stem from a woman aged 18-35 years with Graves' hyperthyroidism.

The table lists this clonotype with many counts. The rearrangement joins TRBV28 to TRBJ2-1; D remains ambiguous. Trimming left V 5 bases short and J 7 bases short, with 18 bases between. The germline CDR1 and CDR2 sequences are MDHEN and SYDVKM. The CDR3 sequence is 15 residues long. The chain's CDR3 is CASSLDPGHRNEQFF. CDR3 in DNA: TGTGCCAGCAGTCTAGATCCCGGGCATCGGAATGAGCAGTTCTTC.

The gene calls are TRBV14 and TRBJ2-7; a possible D gene is TRBD2 (6 bases). Germline assignment: CDR1 SGHDN and CDR2 FVKESK. CDR3 length equals 15 residues. V was cut by 0 bases and J by 6 bases, with 15 bases left in between. The CDR3 sequence is CASSQDPRTNCEQYF. Written as DNA, the CDR3 is TGTGCCAGCAGCCAAGATCCTCGGACTAATTGCGAGCAGTACTTC.

This chain joins TRBV5-1 and TRBJ2-3; D is uncertain. The CDR3 contains 17 residues. Germline V gene lookup returns CDR1 SGHRS and CDR2 YFSETQ. V dropped 4 bases and J dropped 3 bases, with 21 bases sitting between them. The CDR3 DNA reads as TGCGCCAGCAGCCCCGGGTCGGGCCCGGTACGAACAGATACGCAGTATTTT. This codes for CASSPGSGPVRTDTQYF.

Points on this clonotype: The junction differs from germline at one of its ends, possibly a read error. The CDR3 DNA follows: TGTCCCAGCAGTGGCTCGGACAGGGCCGAGCAGTACTTC. This sequence encodes CPSSGSDRAEQYF. The chain couples TRBV27 to TRBJ2-7, with 8 bases lining up with TRBD1. CDR1 and CDR2 from the germline V gene are MNHEY and SMNVEV (reference sequence). The CDR3 spans 13 residues.

The CDR3 region has the DNA TGTGCCAGTAGTCCTCACAGGACCTACGAGCAGTACTTC. Translated: CASSPHRTYEQYF. The chain has TRBV19 and TRBJ2-7, with a tentative D call TRBD1 (5 bases). V lost 5 bases and J lost 2, with 10 bases in between. This CDR3 is built from 13 residues. CDR1 and CDR2 from the germline V gene are LNHDA and SQIVND (reference sequence).

The sample holds a few counts of this clonotype. The chain joins TRBV18 to TRBJ1-1; D gene unclear. CDR1 KGHSH and CDR2 LQKENI come from the germline V gene. V gave up 6 bases and J gave up 7 bases, with 15 bases separating them. The CDR3 runs to 13 residues. The CDR3 sequence: CASSASGLDEAFF. CDR3 bases: TGTGCCAGCTCCGCGAGTGGGCTGGATGAAGCTTTCTTT.

The chain is built from TRBV7-9 and TRBJ2-5, with 11 nucleotides matching TRBD2. J gave up 1 base and V 5 bases, and 15 bases lay outside the gene matches. CDR1 and CDR2 (germline): SEHNR, FQNEAQ (reference sequence). The CDR3 has 19 amino acids. CDR3 amino acids: CASSPLRFSGRALQETQYF. DNA for the CDR3: TGTGCCAGCAGCCCTCTCCGATTTAGCGGGAGGGCCCTCCAAGAGACCCAGTACTTC. The full variable domain, in which reference TRBV7-9 and TRBJ2-5 provide the parts outside the CDR3, is DTGVSQNPRHKITKRGQNVTFRCDPISEHNRLYWYRQTLGQGPEFLTYFQNEAQLEKSRLLSDRFSAERPKGSFSTLEIQRTEQGDSAMYLCASSPLRFSGRALQETQYFGPGTRLLVL.

The rearrangement links TRBV20-1 to TRBJ2-7; TRBD2 aligns across 7 bases. This CDR3 is built from 14 residues. Germline V CDR1 and CDR2: DFQATT, SNEGSKA (reference sequence). The ends lost 6 bases at V and 1 base at J; junction bases unmatched: 9. CDR3 residues: CSAMPREASYEQYF. CDR3 DNA sequence: TGCAGTGCCATGCCACGGGAGGCTTCCTACGAGCAGTACTTC.

The sample holds a few counts of this clonotype. The J gene is TRBJ2-7, the V gene TRBV6-6; 7 bases are a match to TRBD2. This CDR3 is built from 17 residues. J lost 3 bases, V lost 0 bases, and 11 bases had no gene match. Germline CDR1 is MNHNY and CDR2 is SVGAGI (reference sequence). CDR3 region: CASSYSNLGEGLYEQYF. In DNA form, the CDR3 reads TGTGCCAGCAGTTACTCGAACCTGGGGGAGGGCCTCTACGAGCAGTACTTC.

This clonotype has a handful of counts. The chain couples TRBV6-1 to TRBJ1-5; D is ambiguous. The V gene lost 0 bases and the J gene lost 6 bases, with 6 bases spanning the gap. CDR1 and CDR2 from the germline V gene are MNHNS and SASEGT. The CDR3 runs 13 residues. The CDR3 coding sequence is TGTGCCAGCAGTGAAGCAACAAGTCAGCCCCAGCATTTT. Its protein product is CASSEATSQPQHF.

This clonotype was observed many times. The chain recombines TRBV20-1 with TRBJ2-2, with 7 bases fitting TRBD2. V lost 3 bases, J lost 3 bases, and 10 bases stayed unmatched. The CDR3 is made up of 16 amino acids. Germline-derived CDR1 and CDR2 are DFQATT and SNEGSKA (reference sequence). The CDR3 DNA reads TGCAGTGCTAGCGAGCCGGGACTACACTACACCGGGGAGCTGTTTTTT. It encodes CSASEPGLHYTGELFF.

This clonotype was picked up many times. The J gene is TRBJ2-1, the V gene TRBV20-1, with D maybe TRBD2 (5 bases). CDR1 is DFQATT and CDR2 is SNEGSKA in the germline V gene (reference sequence). V was clipped by 0 bases and J by 8 bases, with 17 bases between them. The length of the CDR3 is 15 residues. The CDR3 DNA is TGCAGTGCTAGAGAAGGAGCGGACGCCTCCGATGAGCAGTTCTTC. Translating it yields CSAREGADASDEQFF.

As to this clonotype: This may stem from a read error, because a much larger clone lies one nucleotide away. This rearrangement joins TRBV12-3 or TRBV12-4 to TRBJ1-1; D gene uncertain. The CDR3 runs 11 residues. The germline V and J ends were trimmed by 7 bases and 3 bases, with 6 bases remaining between them. CDR3 coding DNA: TGTGCCAGCACCACCTACACTGAAGCTTTCTTT. This sequence encodes CASTTYTEAFF.

In its sample, this clonotype was seen many times. The chain employs TRBV18 and TRBJ2-1, with 11 bases that match TRBD2. V lost 8 bases and J lost 4; bases outside the gene matches: 13. Germline CDR1 is KGHSH and CDR2 is LQKENI. The CDR3 runs to 17 residues. CDR3 bases: TGTGCCAGCGCGCACCGGGCCGGGACTAGCGGTTACAATGAGCAGTTCTTC. Translating it yields CASAHRAGTSGYNEQFF.

This sequence joins TRBV4-3 and TRBJ2-6; D is unclear. This CDR3 comprises 18 residues. CDR1 is LGHNA, CDR2 YSLEER, per germline. V was trimmed by 0 bases and J by 0 bases, leaving 12 bases between them. In DNA form, the CDR3 reads TGCGCCAGCAGCCAAGATTGGGCCAGTAGCTCTGGGGCCAACGTCCTGACTTTC. Translation gives CASSQDWASSSGANVLTF.

The genes are TRBV11-3 and TRBJ2-1; TRBD2 matches 10 bases. Germline CDR1 SGHNT, CDR2 YENEEA. CDR3 length: 15 amino acids. V was clipped by 7 bases and J by 6 bases; unmatched bases: 9. The CDR3 DNA reads as TGTGCCAGCACCTCCCCGGGACTAGCGAGCAATGAGCAGTTCTTC. It is translated as CASTSPGLASNEQFF.

This clonotype was recorded at least ten times. This sequence joins TRBV2 and TRBJ1-6; D is unclear. Trimming shortened V by 7 bases and J by 7 bases, and 11 bases separated the two germline ends. The CDR3 is 13 residues long. CDR1 is SNHLY and CDR2 is FYNNEI in the germline V gene. The CDR3 region is CASTGTVNSPLHF. The CDR3 bases are TGTGCCAGCACGGGCACAGTCAATTCACCCCTCCACTTT.

A few counts support this clonotype. The J gene is TRBJ2-1, the V gene TRBV27; 8 nucleotides agree with TRBD2. Germline V gene lookup returns CDR1 MNHEY and CDR2 SMNVEV (reference sequence). This CDR3 is built from 13 residues. J gave up 6 bases and V 7 bases, and 5 bases lay outside the gene matches. CDR3 nucleotides: TGTGCCAGCACGCGGGGGGTGGGCAATGAGCAGTTCTTC. Residues: CASTRGVGNEQFF.

The gene calls are TRBV12-3 or TRBV12-4 and TRBJ2-2; D call uncertain. This CDR3 is built from 13 residues. Trimming left V 6 bases short and J 6 bases short, with 11 bases between. The CDR3 nucleotides read TGTGCCAGCAGCCCATCGGGTTCCGGGGAGCTGTTTTTT. Its translation is CASSPSGSGELFF.

The rearrangement uses TRBV4-3 and TRBJ1-4, with 7 bases that match TRBD1. Per the germline V gene, CDR1 is LGHNA and CDR2 is YSLEER. Trimming at V came to 4 bases and at J to 7 bases, leaving 6 bases not matched to a gene. The CDR3 loop spans 14 amino acids. This CDR3 reads CASSLQGTGEKLFF. The CDR3 coding sequence is TGCGCCAGCAGCCTACAGGGGACGGGTGAAAAACTGTTTTTT.